These 14 T cell receptor beta chains share one sample of origin, sequenced in a study of shared clonotypes between healthy human individuals. Sequencing was performed with immunoSEQ multiplex PCR; in TCRdb, only in-frame clones are kept and a portion is missing. The table lists about 2.3 million clones, 80% to 95% of them singletons. Sequencing input: naive CD4+ T cells from PBMCs. This sample's subset: CD45RA+ positively selected. The receptor source for this set is a man aged 18 to 30 in good health. Some clones in this sample may be carry-over from other donors' samples.

Comments on this clone: At one end, the junction sequence differs from germline, possibly due to a read error. Different DNA sequences within this sample yield the same CDR3. The chain links TRBV30 to TRBJ2-6; D may be TRBD1 (5 bases). This CDR3 has 16 residues. The germline CDR1 and CDR2 sequences are GTSNPN and SVGIG (reference sequence). The CDR3 DNA reads TGTGCCTGGAGTGGAACGTCTAGGTCTGGGGCTAACGTCCTGACTTTC. It specifies CAWSGTSRSGANVLTF.

This rearrangement joins TRBV27 to TRBJ2-7, with 7 positions matching TRBD1. Trimming took 6 bases from V and 6 from J; bases not matched to a gene: 5. CDR3 length: 12 amino acids. The germline CDR1 and CDR2 sequences are MNHEY and SMNVEV (reference sequence). The CDR3 DNA reads as TGTGCCAGCAGGAACAGGGGTGGCGAGCAGTACTTC. The encoded protein is CASRNRGGEQYF.

Of note for this clone: The same CDR3 also results from other DNA sequences found in this sample. This chain links TRBV18 with TRBJ2-1; D is unclear. Germline values: CDR1 KGHSH, CDR2 LQKENI. V lost 3 bases and J 4 bases, leaving 13 bases between the germline ends. The CDR3 covers 15 residues. The chain's CDR3 is CASSPGSGSYNEQFF. CDR3 bases: TGTGCCAGCTCACCGGGCTCAGGTTCTTACAATGAGCAGTTCTTC.

The chain employs TRBV4-1 and TRBJ1-1; D is unresolved. The CDR3 totals 16 residues. The germline CDR1 and CDR2 sequences are MGHRA and YSYEKL. Between the trimmed V and J ends, which lost 1 base and 0 bases, there was a span of 12 bases. CDR3 in DNA: TGCGCCAGCAGCCAAGGCCGATTACGATTGAACACTGAAGCTTTCTTT. Translated: CASSQGRLRLNTEAFF.

This sequence joins TRBV5-1 and TRBJ2-5; 10 bases agree with TRBD2. Trimming at V came to 0 bases and at J to 5 bases, leaving 4 bases not matched to a gene. The germline CDR1 and CDR2 sequences are SGHRS and YFSETQ. CDR3 length: 15 residues. In DNA, the CDR3 is TGCGCCAGCAGCTTGGATGCTAGCGGGAGTGAGACCCAGTACTTC. Protein product: CASSLDASGSETQYF. The full variable domain, with the rest looked up from reference TRBV5-1 and TRBJ2-5, is KAGVTQTPRYLIKTRGQQVTLSCSPISGHRSVSWYQQTPGQGLQFLFEYFSETQRNKGNFPGRFSGRQFSNSRSEMNVSTLELGDSALYLCASSLDASGSETQYFGPGTRLLVL.

A single count supports this clone. The chain couples TRBV5-1 to TRBJ2-7; 11 nucleotides agree with TRBD2. Trimming at V came to 4 bases and at J to 3 bases, leaving 9 bases not matched to a gene. Germline V CDR1 and CDR2: SGHRS, YFSETQ. There are 16 residues in the CDR3. The CDR3 sequence: CASSLISLAGVYEQYF. In DNA form, the CDR3 reads TGCGCCAGCAGCCTCATATCACTAGCGGGAGTCTACGAGCAGTACTTC.

CDR3 region: CASRDIRVHSNQPQHF. In DNA, the CDR3 is TGTGCCAGTAGAGATATCAGGGTTCATAGCAATCAGCCCCAGCATTTT. The rearrangement uses TRBV19 and TRBJ1-5; TRBD1 might be the D (5 bases). The V gene's germline CDR1 is LNHDA and CDR2 SQIVND (reference sequence). CDR3 length equals 16 residues. V lost 6 bases, J lost 0 bases, and 15 bases lay in between.

The rearrangement joins TRBV29-1 to TRBJ2-7, with 8 bases identical to TRBD1. Per the germline V gene, CDR1 is SQVTM and CDR2 is ANQGSEA. J gave up 9 bases and V 5 bases, and 12 bases lay outside the gene matches. The CDR3 has 13 residues. CDR3 sequence: CSVLDRAFEGQYF. The DNA for the CDR3 is TGCAGCGTTCTGGACAGGGCGTTTGAAGGGCAGTACTTC.

The chain joins TRBV28 to TRBJ1-2, with D possibly being TRBD1 (6 bases). Trimming left V 8 bases short and J 8 bases short, with 21 bases between. The CDR3 runs 14 residues. Germline V gene sequence: CDR1 MDHEN, CDR2 SYDVKM. The CDR3 loop is CASLAGGVRKGYTF. CDR3 DNA: TGTGCCAGCTTGGCGGGGGGCGTACGGAAGGGCTACACCTTC.

The chain has TRBV11-1 and TRBJ2-2, with D tentatively TRBD1 or TRBD2 (5 bases each). The CDR3 runs to 14 residues. The germline V and J ends were trimmed by 3 bases and 4 bases, with 9 bases remaining between them. CDR1 and CDR2 (germline): SGHAT, FQDESV (reference sequence). In DNA, the CDR3 is TGTGCCAGCAGCTTTAACGGGGCCACCGGGGAGCTGTTTTTT. Its protein is CASSFNGATGELFF.

The chain couples TRBV28 to TRBJ1-1, with D unclear. V was shortened by 5 bases and J by 7 bases, with 11 bases between the two germline ends. CDR1 is MDHEN, CDR2 SYDVKM, per germline. The CDR3 loop spans 12 amino acids. CDR3 loop: CASSERANEAFF. Written as DNA, the CDR3 is TGTGCCAGCAGTGAGCGGGCAAATGAAGCTTTCTTT.

This chain links TRBV7-2 with TRBJ1-5, with D perhaps TRBD1 (5 bases). V lost 2 bases and J 3 bases, leaving 8 bases between the germline ends. The CDR3 is 14 residues long. Germline values: CDR1 SGHTA, CDR2 FQGNSA. CDR3 coding DNA: TGTGCCAGCAGCTTAAAGGGGATCAATCAGCCCCAGCATTTT. Encoded protein: CASSLKGINQPQHF.

The chain links TRBV5-1 to TRBJ1-1, with D uncertain. The CDR3 runs to 13 residues. CDR1 and CDR2 (germline): SGHRS, YFSETQ. V was pared by 2 bases and J by 0 bases, with 5 bases between. The CDR3 spells CASSFKVNTEAFF. The DNA of the CDR3 is TGCGCCAGCAGCTTCAAGGTGAACACTGAAGCTTTCTTT.

This chain connects TRBV7-8 to TRBJ2-5; 7 bases map to TRBD1. Per germline, CDR1 SGHVS and CDR2 FQNEAQ. With V trimmed by 4 bases and J by 5 bases, 10 bases remained unmatched. The CDR3 extends over 15 amino acids. The CDR3 is CASSSTRTGGETQYF. CDR3 nucleotides: TGTGCCAGCAGCTCGACCCGGACAGGCGGGGAGACCCAGTACTTC.